Listed below are T cell receptor beta chains from one sample, sequenced in a study of T cell responses to AZD1222 COVID-19 vaccine. Assay used: immunoSEQ multiplex PCR; TCRdb lists only in-frame clones, some missing. This table has 120,000 to 150,000 clones, 70% to 90% appearing once. The sequenced sample was peripheral blood, obtained on day 0 of AZD1222 vaccination. Source of these receptors: an adult in good health. Both conserved end residues are part of each CDR3. D genes are given only for firm matches. Only some rows state a clone size, as once, few, many or a class for expanded clones.

d_call clone_size j_call v_call cdr3_aa cdr3_nt
TRBD1 NA TRBJ1-1 TRBV7-6 CASSGQGFMNTEAFF TGTGCCAGCAGCGGACAGGGTTTCATGAACACTGAAGCTTTCTTT
TRBD1 NA TRBJ2-1 TRBV6-2/TRBV6-3 CASSYGDRVNNEQFF TGTGCCAGCAGTTACGGGGACAGAGTCAACAATGAGCAGTTCTTC
NA NA TRBJ2-7 TRBV19 CASSTSLGVYEQYF TGTGCCAGTAGTACCTCGTTGGGGGTGTACGAGCAGTACTTC
TRBD1 NA TRBJ2-5 TRBV9 CASSFRDSQYQETQYF TGTGCCAGCAGCTTCCGGGACAGTCAGTACCAAGAGACCCAGTACTTC
NA NA TRBJ2-1 TRBV19 CASTRTPLSYNEQFF TGTGCCAGTACCCGTACCCCGTTGTCCTACAATGAGCAGTTCTTC
TRBD2 NA TRBJ2-1 TRBV15 CATGREAGGSFYNEQFF TGTGCCACCGGCAGAGAAGCGGGCGGGAGTTTCTACAATGAGCAGTTCTTC
NA NA TRBJ1-2 TRBV7-9 CASSLRSYGYTF TGTGCCAGCAGTCTTCGCAGCTATGGCTACACCTTC
TRBD1 NA TRBJ2-1 TRBV27 CASSIRDSLSLYNEQFF TGTGCCAGCAGCATCCGGGACAGCCTCTCTTTGTACAATGAGCAGTTCTTC
NA NA TRBJ1-1 TRBV18 CASSAGENTEAFF TGTGCCAGCTCAGCCGGGGAGAACACTGAAGCTTTCTTT
NA NA TRBJ1-3 TRBV12-5 CASGLRLRRPGERGNTIYF TGTGCTAGTGGTTTGCGCTTGCGGAGGCCGGGGGAAAGGGGAAACACCATATATTTT
NA NA TRBJ1-5 TRBV6-2/TRBV6-3 CASSPLGSWSNQPQHF TGTGCCAGCAGCCCCCTTGGGAGCTGGAGCAATCAGCCCCAGCATTTT
NA NA TRBJ2-7 TRBV12-3/TRBV12-4 CASSPSGRYEQYF TGTGCCAGCAGTCCCTCTGGACGCTACGAGCAGTACTTC
NA once TRBJ2-3 TRBV5-1 CASSLEDTQYF TGCGCCAGCAGTTTAGAAGATACGCAGTATTTT
TRBD1 once TRBJ1-5 TRBV6-5 CASSSSTGVNQPQHF TGTGCCAGCAGTAGTTCTACAGGGGTCAATCAGCCCCAGCATTTT
NA NA TRBJ2-3 TRBV13 CASSLGASDTDTQYF TGTGCCAGCAGCTTAGGGGCTAGCGACACAGATACGCAGTATTTT
NA NA TRBJ1-5 TRBV28 CASSSTNQPQHF TGTGCCAGCAGTTCTACCAATCAGCCCCAGCATTTT
TRBD1 NA TRBJ2-1 TRBV19 CASSSFLGGAYNEQFF TGTGCCAGTAGTAGCTTTTTAGGGGGCGCCTACAATGAGCAGTTCTTC
TRBD1 NA TRBJ2-7 TRBV7-2 CASRIQGVSYEQYF TGTGCCAGCAGGATCCAGGGGGTTTCCTACGAGCAGTACTTC
NA NA TRBJ1-1 TRBV24-1 CATVSRGAFF TGTGCCACCGTTAGCCGTGGGGCTTTCTTT
NA NA TRBJ1-2 TRBV15 CATSSRVPSSYGYTF TGTGCCACCAGCAGCAGGGTACCCTCTAGCTATGGCTACACCTTC
NA NA TRBJ2-3 TRBV7-3 CASSFSQGDTQYF TGTGCCAGCAGCTTCTCACAGGGAGATACGCAGTATTTT
NA NA TRBJ2-7 TRBV4-2 CASSQDGSYEQYF TGTGCCAGCAGCCAAGATGGGTCCTACGAGCAGTACTTC
TRBD1 NA TRBJ1-2 TRBV6-4 CASSDSPGTGYGYTF TGTGCCAGCAGTGACTCTCCCGGGACAGGGTATGGCTACACCTTC
NA NA TRBJ1-3 TRBV21-1 CASRGQSGNTIYF TGTGCCAGCAGGGGACAGTCTGGAAACACCATATATTTT
NA NA TRBJ2-1 TRBV5-1 CASSSKAGLSDYNEQFF TGCGCCAGCAGCTCTAAGGCAGGTCTCTCGGACTACAATGAGCAGTTCTTC
NA NA TRBJ1-2 TRBV18 CASSVQEGDGYTF TGTGCCAGCTCAGTACAGGAGGGGGATGGCTACACCTTC
NA NA TRBJ2-7 TRBV7-2 CASSNRDLYEQYF TGTGCCAGCAGCAACAGGGACCTCTACGAGCAGTACTTC
NA NA TRBJ1-4 TRBV9 CASSVSGDNEKLFF TGTGCCAGCAGCGTATCAGGGGATAATGAAAAACTGTTTTTT
TRBD2 NA TRBJ2-5 TRBV19 CASSTAGGQETQYF TGTGCCAGTAGTACGGCGGGGGGCCAAGAGACCCAGTACTTC
NA NA TRBJ1-5 TRBV19 CASSFRTANNQPQHF TGTGCCAGTAGTTTTAGGACCGCCAACAATCAGCCCCAGCATTTT
NA once TRBJ1-6 TRBV7-8 CASSPYGSPLHF TGTGCCAGCAGCCCCTACGGTTCACCCCTCCACTTT
TRBD2 NA TRBJ2-1 TRBV7-9 CASSLALGASGKVNEQFF TGTGCCAGCAGCTTAGCGCTTGGGGCTAGCGGGAAAGTCAATGAGCAGTTCTTC
NA NA TRBJ2-7 TRBV19 CASSPGRRTYEQYF TGTGCCAGTAGCCCGGGACGACGAACCTACGAGCAGTACTTC
TRBD2 NA TRBJ2-1 TRBV3-1/TRBV3-2 CASSRNQLSGGPRDEQFF TGTGCCAGCAGCAGAAACCAACTATCGGGGGGGCCTAGGGATGAGCAGTTCTTC
NA NA TRBJ2-7 TRBV4-3 CASSQVFRAGPSYEQYF TGCGCCAGCAGCCAAGTCTTTCGGGCGGGCCCCTCCTACGAGCAGTACTTC
NA NA TRBJ2-2 TRBV6-2/TRBV6-3 CASSYLVRSGELFF TGTGCCAGCAGTTACCTAGTGCGATCCGGGGAGCTGTTTTTT
NA NA TRBJ1-6 TRBV3-1/TRBV3-2 CASSPPGDNSPLHF TGTGCCAGCAGCCCCCCCGGCGATAATTCACCCCTCCACTTT
TRBD2 NA TRBJ2-7 TRBV7-2 CASSLALTSGGYEQYF TGTGCCAGCAGCTTAGCGCTGACTAGCGGGGGTTACGAGCAGTACTTC
NA NA TRBJ1-5 TRBV7-2 CASSLTDGQPQHF TGTGCCAGCAGCTTAACCGATGGACAGCCCCAGCATTTT
NA few TRBJ2-7 TRBV28 CASSLESYEQYF TGTGCCAGCAGTTTAGAGTCCTACGAGCAGTACTTC
NA NA TRBJ2-3 TRBV6-5 CASSYSLGAIADTQYF TGTGCCAGCAGTTACTCTCTCGGGGCCATAGCAGATACGCAGTATTTT
NA NA TRBJ1-5 TRBV4-3 CASSQAPAPGNQPQHF TGCGCCAGCAGCCAAGCACCGGCCCCGGGGAATCAGCCCCAGCATTTT
TRBD1 NA TRBJ1-2 TRBV2 CASSAGQSARYTF TGTGCCAGCAGTGCGGGACAGTCCGCTCGGTACACCTTC
TRBD2 NA TRBJ2-1 TRBV18 CASSPPGLAGSGEQFF TGTGCCAGCTCACCACCGGGACTAGCGGGGTCCGGGGAGCAGTTCTTC
NA NA TRBJ2-2 TRBV4-1 CASSEMALNTGELFF TGCGCCAGCAGCGAAATGGCACTGAACACCGGGGAGCTGTTTTTT
NA NA TRBJ1-2 TRBV5-1 CASSQQGGYGYTF TGCGCCAGCAGCCAGCAGGGTGGCTATGGCTACACCTTC
NA NA TRBJ1-2 TRBV7-9 CASSSNPQRDSRGYTF TGTGCCAGCAGCTCCAATCCACAACGGGACTCCAGAGGCTACACCTTC
TRBD1 NA TRBJ1-6 TRBV5-4 CASSVWDRGRNSPLHF TGTGCCAGCAGCGTGTGGGACAGGGGTCGAAATTCACCCCTCCACTTT
TRBD1 NA TRBJ1-1 TRBV12-3/TRBV12-4 CASKMTGNNEAFF TGTGCCAGCAAAATGACAGGGAATAATGAAGCTTTCTTT
NA NA TRBJ1-3 TRBV4-3 CASSPSRGRGGNTIYF TGCGCCAGCAGCCCGAGCCGGGGACGAGGAGGAAACACCATATATTTT